This T cell receptor (beta chain) was identified in a study of blood T cell repertoires in COVID-19. Individuals aged 18 to 89 years were recruited from approximately 22 US areas. Cohort allocation depended upon clinical history that participants reported. Participants classified as exposed had met a COVID-19 case within 2 weeks before study entry. Original data processing: Nucleated cell number was recorded as an estimate derived from reference gene primer amplification. Sequenced by immunoSEQ multiplex PCR; TCRdb stores in-frame clones only, minus some. That table gives V, J and clone size, and the DNA gave D and trimming. Of roughly 380,000 clones listed, about 88% are singletons. The TCR was taken from a woman aged 30 to 39 who had been exposed to COVID-19. Source material: PBMCs or T cells enriched from blood (not recorded which).

The CDR3 DNA reads TGTGCCAGCAGCCAAGGTCTAGGGGGCCCCAATGAGCAGTTCTTC. Protein: CASSQGLGGPNEQFF. This chain uses TRBV3-1 (or the pseudogene TRBV3-2) with TRBJ2-1; TRBD1 matches 7 bases. V gave up 1 base and J gave up 6 bases; unmatched junction bases: 6. The CDR3 extends over 15 amino acids. Germline lookup yields CDR1 LGHDT and CDR2 YNNKEL (reference sequence).